The clone carrying this T cell receptor beta chain was seen more than once but under ten times. CDR3 length: 13 amino acids. CDR1 and CDR2 (germline): SEHNR, FQNEAQ (reference sequence). Between the trimmed V and J ends, which lost 5 bases and 7 bases, there was a span of 14 bases. This record comes from a study of T cells in Graves' hyperthyroidism and ophthalmopathy. RNA transcripts served as the template for amplifying TCR beta CDR3 regions. HTBI primers were used for first-round RT-PCR of the TCR CDR3. TCRdb itself ran the multiplex PCR reads through MiXCR, one entry per CDR3 protein. The sample carries roughly 380,000 distinct CDR3 sequences, about 15% recorded once.

This sequence originates from a woman aged 55-69 years with Graves' hyperthyroidism. V and J are TRBV7-9 and TRBJ1-2; possible D gene TRBD1, 5 bases. Sequenced input: blood. DNA of the CDR3: TGTGCCAGCAGCAACCAAGGGGCTGCTGGCTACACCTTC. This encodes CASSNQGAAGYTF.